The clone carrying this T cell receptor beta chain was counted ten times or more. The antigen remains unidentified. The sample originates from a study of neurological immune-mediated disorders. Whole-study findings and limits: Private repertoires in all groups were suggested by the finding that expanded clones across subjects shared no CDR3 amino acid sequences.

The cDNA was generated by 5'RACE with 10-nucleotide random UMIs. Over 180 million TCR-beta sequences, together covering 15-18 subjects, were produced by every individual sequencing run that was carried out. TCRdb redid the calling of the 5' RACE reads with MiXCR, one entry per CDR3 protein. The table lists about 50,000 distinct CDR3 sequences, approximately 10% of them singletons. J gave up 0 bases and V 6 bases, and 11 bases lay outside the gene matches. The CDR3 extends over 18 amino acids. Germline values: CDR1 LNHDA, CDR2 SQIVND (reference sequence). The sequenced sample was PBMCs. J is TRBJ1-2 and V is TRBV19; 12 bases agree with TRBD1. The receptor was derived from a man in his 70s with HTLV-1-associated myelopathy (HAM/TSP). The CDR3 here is CASRAAGTGGSTNYGYTF. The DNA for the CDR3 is TGTGCCAGTAGAGCAGCCGGGACAGGGGGCTCAACTAACTATGGCTACACCTTC.